The 12 T cell receptor beta chains reported below all come from one sample, sequenced in a study of blood T cell repertoires in COVID-19. This table comes from immunoSEQ multiplex PCR, and its TCRdb copy is limited to in-frame clones, with some not included. Here the sample spans over 110,000 clones, more than 70% being singletons. The sequenced material came from peripheral blood. These receptors all stem from a human donor in a cohort sampled during active COVID-19.

This clone was detected once. The chain links TRBV5-1 to TRBJ2-1; 8 nucleotides line up with TRBD2. The CDR3 runs to 17 residues. J lost 2 bases, V lost 0 bases, and 7 bases had no gene match. Germline V CDR1 and CDR2: SGHRS, YFSETQ. CDR3 DNA: TGCGCCAGCAGCTTGGCTAGAGCGGGGGAGACCTACAATGAGCAGTTCTTC. The encoded protein is CASSLARAGETYNEQFF.

This chain connects TRBV3-1 (or the pseudogene TRBV3-2) to TRBJ2-7; D ambiguous. The CDR3 is 13 amino acids. Germline V gives CDR1 LGHDT, CDR2 YNNKEL (reference sequence). V dropped 8 bases and J dropped 1 base, with 12 bases sitting between them. This chain's CDR3 is CASGPRSSYEQYF. The DNA for the CDR3 is TGTGCCAGCGGGCCAAGGTCTTCCTACGAGCAGTACTTC.

This clone showed up just once. V and J are TRBV4-3 and TRBJ1-1; the match to TRBD1 covers 7 bases. This CDR3 is 15 amino acids long. The V and J ends lost 1 base and 5 bases, in that order; junction bases with no gene match: 7. The germline V gene encodes CDR1 LGHNA and CDR2 YSLEER. CDR3 nucleotide sequence: TGCGCCAGCAGCCAAGCGAACAGGGGAGCGACTGAAGCTTTCTTT. Its translation: CASSQANRGATEAFF.

This sequence joins TRBV25-1 and TRBJ1-4; perhaps TRBD1 as D (5 bases). Germline V lookup: CDR1 MGHDK, CDR2 SYGVNS. V was trimmed by 0 bases and J by 8 bases, leaving 16 bases between them. This CDR3 is built from 16 residues. CDR3 DNA: TGTGCCAGCAGTGAATATAGCCAGGGCCTTCGGGAAAAACTGTTTTTT. It codes for CASSEYSQGLREKLFF.

This chain joins TRBV10-3 and TRBJ1-2; 7 bases are shared with TRBD1. The CDR3 length is 16 residues. Germline V CDR1 and CDR2: ENHRY, SYGVKD. V trimming: 7 bases; J trimming: 3 bases; junction bases outside the gene matches: 14. Here the CDR3 reads CAITASDRVRYYGYTF. The CDR3, as DNA: TGTGCCATCACTGCCAGCGACAGGGTGCGGTACTATGGCTACACCTTC.

This rearrangement joins TRBV7-9 to TRBJ1-2; D call uncertain. Germline loops: CDR1 SEHNR, CDR2 FQNEAQ (reference sequence). The CDR3 contains 11 residues. The V end was cut by 3 bases, the J end by 8 bases, with 7 bases between. The CDR3 nucleotides read TGTGCCAGCAGCTTTAGAGGAGGCTACACCTTC. Its translation is CASSFRGGYTF.

The chain uses TRBV12-3 or TRBV12-4 and TRBJ1-2; possible D gene TRBD1, 6 bases. V shed 5 bases and J shed 8 bases, with 12 bases lying between them. The CDR3 has 12 residues. The CDR3, as DNA: TGTGCCAGCAGTAGTACAGGGAGAGGCTACACCTTC. Translating it yields CASSSTGRGYTF.

The chain combines TRBV19 with TRBJ2-7, with a weak D call TRBD1 (6 bases). V was pared by 5 bases and J by 0 bases, with 8 bases between. CDR1 LNHDA and CDR2 SQIVND come from the germline V gene (reference sequence). The CDR3 is 13 amino acids. CDR3 amino acids: CASSWDTSYEQYF. The DNA for the CDR3 is TGTGCCAGTAGTTGGGACACCTCCTACGAGCAGTACTTC.

The chain recombines TRBV10-3 with TRBJ2-2; 10 nucleotides line up with TRBD2. This CDR3 contains 16 residues. The trim removed 8 bases at V and 4 bases at J, leaving 10 bases unmatched. The germline V gene has CDR1 ENHRY and CDR2 SYGVKD. The CDR3 reads CAIGTAGGRSTGELFF. The CDR3 DNA reads TGTGCCATCGGAACAGCGGGGGGGCGTAGCACCGGGGAGCTGTTTTTT.

This sequence joins TRBV3-1 (or the pseudogene TRBV3-2) and TRBJ2-7; 12 bases match TRBD2. The CDR3 is 17 residues long. Unmatched junction bases numbered 7, after V lost 4 bases and J lost 0 bases. The V gene's germline CDR1 is LGHDT and CDR2 YNNKEL (reference sequence). CDR3: CASSLTSGGQSSYEQYF. The CDR3 DNA sequence: TGTGCCAGCAGCCTCACTAGCGGGGGGCAAAGCTCCTACGAGCAGTACTTC.

The chain is built from TRBV7-2 and TRBJ2-7; TRBD2 aligns across 7 bases. With V trimmed by 6 bases and J by 3 bases, 11 bases remained unmatched. The CDR3 spans 15 residues. Per the germline V gene, CDR1 is SGHTA and CDR2 is FQGNSA. CDR3 residues: CASSFSMGGIYEQYF. CDR3 coding DNA: TGTGCCAGCAGTTTCTCAATGGGGGGGATCTACGAGCAGTACTTC.

Only a few counts were recorded for this clone. V gene TRBV4-2 combines with J gene TRBJ2-1, with 9 bases identical to TRBD2. This CDR3 spans 18 amino acids. V shed 0 bases, J shed 4 bases, and the junction held 10 bases outside the gene matches. CDR1 is LGHNA, CDR2 YNFKEQ, per germline. The CDR3 is CASSQDSPGGGGYNEQFF. The CDR3 DNA follows: TGTGCCAGCAGCCAAGATTCCCCTGGCGGGGGGGGGTACAATGAGCAGTTCTTC.